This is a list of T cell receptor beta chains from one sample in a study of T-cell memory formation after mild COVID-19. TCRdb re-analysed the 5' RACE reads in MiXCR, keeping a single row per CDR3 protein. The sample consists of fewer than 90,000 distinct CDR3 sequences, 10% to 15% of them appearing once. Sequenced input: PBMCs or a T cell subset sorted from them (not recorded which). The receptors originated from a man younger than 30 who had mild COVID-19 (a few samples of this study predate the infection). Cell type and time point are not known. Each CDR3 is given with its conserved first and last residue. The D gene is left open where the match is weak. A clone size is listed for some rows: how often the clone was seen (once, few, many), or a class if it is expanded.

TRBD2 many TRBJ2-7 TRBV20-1 CSASSLAGGYEQYF TGCAGTGCTAGTAGTCTAGCGGGGGGCTACGAGCAGTACTTC
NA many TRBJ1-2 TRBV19 CATAVDSGYYGYTF TGTGCCACCGCGGTTGACTCAGGGTACTATGGCTACACCTTC
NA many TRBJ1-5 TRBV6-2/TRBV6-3 CASSSGTREVQPQHF TGTGCCAGCAGCTCCGGGACAAGGGAGGTTCAGCCCCAGCATTTT
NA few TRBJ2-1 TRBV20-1 CSARGHGNSYNEQFF TGCAGTGCTAGAGGGCATGGGAACTCCTACAATGAGCAGTTCTTC
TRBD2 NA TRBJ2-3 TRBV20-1 CSATGTSGGGWTDTQYF TGCAGTGCTACCGGGACTAGCGGGGGTGGGTGGACAGATACGCAGTATTTT
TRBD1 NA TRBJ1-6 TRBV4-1 CASSLNRGLNSPLHF TGCGCCAGCAGCCTCAACAGGGGGCTGAATTCACCCCTCCACTTT
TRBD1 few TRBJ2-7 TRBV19 CASSIRDSPYEQYF TGTGCCAGTAGTATACGGGACAGCCCCTACGAGCAGTACTTC
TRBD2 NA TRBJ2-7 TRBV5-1 CASSPTTSGSSYEQYF TGCGCCAGCAGCCCGACGACTAGCGGGAGCTCCTACGAGCAGTACTTC
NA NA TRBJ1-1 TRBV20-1 CSARDTDTPAEAFF TGCAGTGCTAGAGATACAGACACCCCAGCTGAAGCTTTCTTT
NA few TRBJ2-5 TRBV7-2 CASSTGDYPETQYF TGTGCCAGCAGCACAGGGGACTACCCAGAGACCCAGTACTTC
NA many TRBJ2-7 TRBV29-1 CSAVDGTDELEQYF TGCAGCGCCGTCGATGGGACGGACGAGCTCGAGCAGTACTTC
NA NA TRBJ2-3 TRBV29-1 CSVEGWEGTDTQYF TGCAGCGTTGAAGGGTGGGAAGGCACAGATACGCAGTATTTT
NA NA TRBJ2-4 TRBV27 CASTPDGNIQYF TGTGCCAGCACCCCGGACGGGAACATTCAGTACTTC
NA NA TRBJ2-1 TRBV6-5 CASSYGRPYNEQFF TGTGCCAGCAGTTATGGACGGCCCTACAATGAGCAGTTCTTC
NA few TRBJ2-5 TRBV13 CASSDLGETQYF TGTGCCAGCAGCGACCTAGGGGAGACCCAGTACTTC
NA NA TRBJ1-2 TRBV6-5 CASIKVEGANYGYTF TGTGCCAGCATCAAAGTAGAGGGGGCTAACTATGGCTACACCTTC
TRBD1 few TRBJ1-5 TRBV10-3 CAIKSDRADNQPQHF TGTGCCATCAAATCGGACAGGGCGGATAATCAGCCCCAGCATTTT
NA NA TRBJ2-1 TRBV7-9 CASSLVWEQFF TGTGCCAGCAGCTTAGTATGGGAGCAGTTCTTC
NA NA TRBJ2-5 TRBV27 CASSGLGGQETQYF TGTGCCAGCAGCGGCTTAGGGGGCCAAGAGACCCAGTACTTC
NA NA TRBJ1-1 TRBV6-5 CASSYSSGRDTEAFF TGTGCCAGCAGTTACTCTTCAGGGCGGGACACTGAAGCTTTCTTT
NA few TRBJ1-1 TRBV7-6 CASSLAGEDIAEAFF TGTGCCAGCAGCTTAGCAGGTGAGGATATAGCTGAAGCTTTCTTT
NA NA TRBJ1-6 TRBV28 CASSRSSKSSYNSPLHF TGTGCCAGCAGCCGAAGTTCCAAGAGCTCCTATAATTCACCCCTCCACTTT
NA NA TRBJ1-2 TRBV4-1 CASSQDGVGYGYTF TGCGCCAGCAGCCAAGATGGTGTGGGCTATGGCTACACCTTC
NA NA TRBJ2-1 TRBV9 CASSVGFGLSNNEQFF TGTGCCAGCAGCGTAGGCTTCGGACTCTCGAACAATGAGCAGTTCTTC
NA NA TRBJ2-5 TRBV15 CATAQGQETQYF TGTGCCACCGCACAGGGCCAAGAGACCCAGTACTTC
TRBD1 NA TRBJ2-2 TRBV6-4 CASSQGQLTGELFF TGTGCCAGCAGTCAGGGACAGCTCACCGGGGAGCTGTTTTTT
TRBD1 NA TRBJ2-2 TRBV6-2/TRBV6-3 CASSTPGQGAFGELFF TGTGCCAGCAGTACTCCGGGACAGGGAGCTTTCGGGGAGCTGTTTTTT
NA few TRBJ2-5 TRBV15 CATSRDTAASGETQYF TGTGCCACCAGCAGAGATACGGCCGCCTCCGGGGAGACCCAGTACTTC
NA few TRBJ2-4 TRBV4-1 CASSQVGSVGEEYF TGCGCCAGCAGCCAAGTGGGCAGTGTTGGGGAGGAGTACTTC